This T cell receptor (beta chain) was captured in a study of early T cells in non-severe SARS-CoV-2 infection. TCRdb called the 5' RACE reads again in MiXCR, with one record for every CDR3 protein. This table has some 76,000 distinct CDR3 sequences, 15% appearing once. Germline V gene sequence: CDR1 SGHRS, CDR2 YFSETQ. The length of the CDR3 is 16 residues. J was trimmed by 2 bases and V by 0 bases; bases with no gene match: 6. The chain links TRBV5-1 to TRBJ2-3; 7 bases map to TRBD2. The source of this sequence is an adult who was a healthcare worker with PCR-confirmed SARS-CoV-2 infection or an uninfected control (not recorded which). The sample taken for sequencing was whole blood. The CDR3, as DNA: TGCGCCAGCAGCTTGGCCGGGCGGGGGAACACAGATACGCAGTATTTT. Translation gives CASSLAGRGNTDTQYF.